This TCR beta chain was profiled in a study of blood T cell repertoires in COVID-19. In the authors' methods: Nucleated cell counts were estimated from reference gene primer amplification. Some clones are missing from TCRdb's copy, which holds only in-frame ones; the method was immunoSEQ multiplex PCR. That table gives V, J and clone size, and the DNA gave D and trimming. The table lists about 280,000 clones, under 90% of them singletons. Seattle's cohort entered during active infection and was followed longitudinally. The CDR3 is 15 amino acids. V lost 2 bases, J lost 2 bases, and 11 bases lay in between. Germline V lookup: CDR1 SEHNR, CDR2 FQNEAQ (reference sequence).

This clonotype was sampled from a woman aged 25 to 39 with COVID-19, enrolled during active disease. The gene calls are TRBV7-9 and TRBJ2-3; D uncertain. Sample: peripheral blood. Here the CDR3 reads CASSLNADLTDTQYF. CDR3 in DNA: TGTGCCAGCAGCTTAAATGCGGATCTCACAGATACGCAGTATTTT.